This T cell receptor beta chain emerged from a study of Ad26.COV2.S vaccination and SARS-CoV-2 variants. Details on this clone: Its antigen is currently unknown.

General study findings and limits: Responses of spike-specific T cells (both CD8+ and CD4+) reportedly showed substantial breadth after vaccination.

The repertoire was sequenced with immunoSEQ multiplex PCR; TCRdb's copy has only in-frame clones and lacks some. The sample gives around 400,000 clones, approximately 89% of which show up once; 1.5% to 2% is in the top ten. Treatment in this sample: 15 to 20 received Ad26.COV2.S at low or high dose, single or two shots; several received placebo; per-sample allocation not given. The samples were gathered on day 63 after the first injection of vaccine or placebo. An 18-55-year-old adult in Boston served as donor. J was trimmed by 3 bases and V by 1 base; bases with no gene match: 2. CDR3 length: 15 amino acids. Germline loops: CDR1 SGHAT, CDR2 FQNNGV.

The genes are TRBV11-2 and TRBJ2-2, with 7 bases that match TRBD2. This receptor was obtained from a person aged 18-60 years who received the Ad26.COV2.S COVID-19 vaccine or a placebo. The starting material was peripheral blood, obtained in a trial of Ad26.COV2.S vaccine versus placebo. CDR3: CASSLGLADTGELFF. The DNA for the CDR3 is TGTGCCAGCAGCTTAGGCCTAGCGGACACCGGGGAGCTGTTTTTT.